Reported below is one TCR beta chain. Sequencing used immunoSEQ multiplex PCR; TCRdb keeps in-frame clones, though not all of them. This sample yields about 380,000 clones, of which around 95% are seen a single time; roughly 0.02% belongs to the top ten. The data derive from a study of shared T cell receptors in the human thymus. The CDR3 sequence is 15 residues long. CDR1 and CDR2 (germline): SNHLY, FYNNEI. Trimming took off 8 bases at V and 0 bases at J, with 16 bases between the two ends. The source of this sequence is a human donor. The chain links TRBV2 to TRBJ1-2, with D tentatively TRBD1 (5 bases). Sequencing was carried out using thymocytes. CDR3 in DNA: TGTGCCAGCGGGGCATGGACTGCTCCTAACTATGGCTACACCTTC. Its protein is CASGAWTAPNYGYTF.